The 10 T cell receptor beta chains below all came from one sample that was sequenced in a study of T cells in localized non-small cell lung cancer. Here immunoSEQ multiplex PCR was the method, and the copy in TCRdb shows in-frame clones only, minus some. This table has about 26,000 clones, roughly 80% appearing once. Here the sequenced sample was peripheral blood, taken before any cancer treatment. The receptor source for this set is a man aged 40 to 69 with stage III squamous cell lung carcinoma.

The gene calls are TRBV10-3 and TRBJ1-6; 7 nucleotides agree with TRBD1. Unmatched junction bases numbered 4, after V lost 2 bases and J lost 3 bases. The CDR3 is 16 amino acids. Germline V lookup: CDR1 ENHRY, CDR2 SYGVKD. CDR3 amino acids: CAISETGALYNSPLHF. CDR3 nucleotide sequence: TGTGCCATCAGTGAGACAGGGGCCCTCTATAATTCACCCCTCCACTTT.

This chain joins TRBV6-1 and TRBJ1-3; D is ambiguous. The CDR3 sequence is 13 residues long. The V gene's germline CDR1 is MNHNS and CDR2 SASEGT. Trimming stripped 6 bases from V and 1 base from J, with 7 bases between. CDR3 protein: CASRDLSGNTIYF. The CDR3 DNA is TGTGCCAGCAGGGATTTATCTGGAAACACCATATATTTT.

The chain joins TRBV28 to TRBJ1-5; weak D call: TRBD1 (6 bases). Germline CDR1 and CDR2: MDHEN and SYDVKM. V lost 2 bases and J 3 bases, leaving 8 bases between the germline ends. CDR3 length: 14 residues. The CDR3 sequence is CASSLAGVNQPQHF. The CDR3 DNA is TGTGCCAGCAGTTTAGCAGGGGTCAATCAGCCCCAGCATTTT.

V usage is TRBV6-6 and J usage is TRBJ2-7; TRBD2 matches 10 bases. This CDR3 is built from 14 residues. Germline assignment: CDR1 MNHNY and CDR2 SVGAGI (reference sequence). J lost 2 bases, V lost 6 bases, and 4 bases had no gene match. CDR3 nucleotides: TGTGCCAGCAGAGACCTAGCGGGAGCCTACGAGCAGTACTTC. Translation: CASRDLAGAYEQYF.

This rearrangement joins TRBV6-5 to TRBJ2-5, with 7 bases aligning to TRBD2. The germline gives CDR1 MNHEY, CDR2 SVGAGI. The CDR3 has 14 amino acids. The V gene end was trimmed by 6 bases and the J gene end by 4 bases; junction bases not matched to a gene: 8. The CDR3 reads CASRSGLVLETQYF. In DNA, the CDR3 is TGTGCCAGCAGATCCGGACTAGTGCTAGAGACCCAGTACTTC.

The chain links TRBV11-3 to TRBJ2-1; D tentatively fits TRBD1 or TRBD2 (7 bases each). This CDR3 region has 15 residues. Trimming removed 5 bases from V and 7 bases from J, with 18 bases in between. Germline CDR1 is SGHNT and CDR2 is YENEEA. The CDR3 region is CASSPRGGAENEQFF. The CDR3 coding sequence is TGTGCCAGCAGCCCCAGGGGGGGGGCTGAAAATGAGCAGTTCTTC.

In its sample, this clone was seen a few times. The chain couples TRBV4-2 to TRBJ2-1; D unresolved. V dropped 1 base and J dropped 4 bases, with 11 bases sitting between them. Germline V CDR1 and CDR2: LGHNA, YNFKEQ. There are 15 residues in the CDR3. As DNA, the CDR3 is TGTGCCAGCAGCCAAGGAATTAGCTCGTACAATGAGCAGTTCTTC. Translating it yields CASSQGISSYNEQFF.

The chain is built from TRBV5-1 and TRBJ2-1; D might be TRBD1 or TRBD2, each matching 5 bases. The CDR3 runs 12 residues. Deletions cut 4 bases from V and 13 bases from J, with 15 bases between. Germline V gives CDR1 SGHRS, CDR2 YFSETQ. The chain's CDR3 is CASSLPGTEQFF. The CDR3 DNA follows: TGCGCCAGCAGCCTCCCCGGGACCGAACAGTTCTTC.

The V and J genes are TRBV4-1 and TRBJ2-1, with D unclear. Between the trimmed V and J ends, which lost 5 bases and 8 bases, there was a span of 10 bases. Germline V gives CDR1 MGHRA, CDR2 YSYEKL. This CDR3 region has 12 residues. The CDR3 protein is CASSARSDEQFF. Here the CDR3 DNA reads TGCGCCAGCAGCGCCAGGTCGGATGAGCAGTTCTTC.

V gene TRBV29-1 combines with J gene TRBJ2-1; 8 bases map to TRBD2. V lost 4 bases, J lost 10 bases, and 12 bases stayed unmatched. Germline V gene sequence: CDR1 SQVTM, CDR2 ANQGSEA. The length of the CDR3 is 14 residues. The CDR3 sequence: CSVVPGGSGGEQFF. CDR3 sequence (DNA): TGCAGCGTTGTTCCGGGGGGATCGGGAGGGGAGCAGTTCTTC.